This TCR beta chain appears in the sequencing data of a study of T cells in localized non-small cell lung cancer. Study findings and constraints: Greater blood T cell density accompanied longer overall survival. Heterogeneity stays possible, as sequencing covered only one tumor region. Out of the top 100 tumor clones, a median approximately 57 were seen in adjacent lung. Uninvolved adjacent lung had more T cell clonality than any other tissue, topping tumor.

About this clone itself: Its specificity is not known.

Profiling relied on immunoSEQ multiplex PCR, and the TCRdb table lists in-frame clones only, not all of them. The repertoire holds approximately 61,000 clones, roughly 89% seen once, with less than 6% in the top ten. The germline V and J ends were trimmed by 4 bases and 6 bases, with 21 bases remaining between them. Germline CDR1 and CDR2: MGHRA and YSYEKL. The CDR3 length is 17 residues. This clonotype originated in a woman aged 40 to 75 with stage I lung adenocarcinoma. This chain uses TRBV4-1 with TRBJ2-2; no clear D. Here the sequenced sample was peripheral blood, taken before any cancer treatment. CDR3 nucleotides: TGCGCCAGCAGCCCGGGTTCAGGCACACGGACGGCCGGGGAGCTGTTTTTT. Protein product: CASSPGSGTRTAGELFF.